This is a list of T cell receptor beta chains from one sample in a study of cytomegalovirus exposure and HLA in healthy donors. Profiling relied on immunoSEQ multiplex PCR, and the TCRdb table lists in-frame clones only, not all of them. Seen here are some 130,000 clones, roughly four fifths observed once, and the top ten hold approximately 1.7%. Sequencing used PBMCs. The receptors stem from a woman between 50 and 59 years old in good health and CMV-seronegative. The CDR3 runs from the conserved cysteine through the conserved F or W. A D gene is named only where the DNA matches it firmly. Clone sizes are given selectively: once, few, many, or a class where the clone is expanded.

TGTGCCAGCACCCTTATCCCCTATGGCTACACCTTC	CASTLIPYGYTF	TRBJ1-2	TRBV7-3	.	few
TGTGCCAGCAGTTACTCGAGTGGGTTGGGCGAAAAACTGTTTTTT	CASSYSSGLGEKLFF	TRBJ1-4	TRBV6-5	.	.
TGTGCCAGCAGCCCCCGTGGGAGTCGAGGTAATGAAGCTTTCTTT	CASSPRGSRGNEAFF	TRBJ1-1	TRBV9	.	.
TGTGCCAGCAGGGAAGACCCGGGTAAGAACACTGAAGCTTTCTTT	CASREDPGKNTEAFF	TRBJ1-1	TRBV6-1	.	.
TGTGCCTCGGGACAGACTAACACCGGGGAGCTGTTTTTT	CASGQTNTGELFF	TRBJ2-2	TRBV19	TRBD1	.
TGCGCCAGCAGCCAAGATCCCCGGGCAGGGGAAGCCCTATATGGCTACACCTTC	CASSQDPRAGEALYGYTF	TRBJ1-2	TRBV4-1	.	once
TGCGCCAGCAGCCCCCGAGGGGACAGGGGGTTCGGGAACACTGAAGCTTTCTTT	CASSPRGDRGFGNTEAFF	TRBJ1-1	TRBV4-1	TRBD1	.
TGTGCCAGCAGCTCGAGGCCCGGGGGTCAGCCCCAGCATTTT	CASSSRPGGQPQHF	TRBJ1-5	TRBV7-9	.	.
TGCGCCAGCAGCTTGGAGGGGGAGACCCAGTACTTC	CASSLEGETQYF	TRBJ2-5	TRBV5-1	.	.
TGTGCCAGCAGCGTAGCGTTAGCTTCGAACACTGAAGCTTTCTTT	CASSVALASNTEAFF	TRBJ1-1	TRBV9	.	.
TGTGCCAGCAGCGTAGGGGACAGGGTCACAGATACGCAGTATTTT	CASSVGDRVTDTQYF	TRBJ2-3	TRBV9	TRBD1	.
TGTGCCAGCAGTGGTGGGACAGGGTCCCGCTCTGGGGCCAACGTCCTGACTTTC	CASSGGTGSRSGANVLTF	TRBJ2-6	TRBV27	TRBD1	.
TGTGCCAGCAGCCGTCTACAGGGGATTAATGAAAAACTGTTTTTT	CASSRLQGINEKLFF	TRBJ1-4	TRBV4-2	TRBD1	few
TGTGCCAGTCGGACAGGGTATAGCAATCAGCCCCAGCATTTT	CASRTGYSNQPQHF	TRBJ1-5	TRBV19	TRBD1	few
TGTGCCAGCAGTTTAATGAGGTGGAGGACAGGGGCGGACACAGATACGCAGTATTTT	CASSLMRWRTGADTDTQYF	TRBJ2-3	TRBV27	TRBD1	.
TGTGCCAGCAGCTTTTATGGCGGGAGCCAAGAGACCCAGTACTTC	CASSFYGGSQETQYF	TRBJ2-5	TRBV7-9	TRBD2	.
TGTGCCAGCAGTCGCGACAGGGGCCGGGGGGACTATGGCTACACCTTC	CASSRDRGRGDYGYTF	TRBJ1-2	TRBV28	TRBD1	.
TGCGCCAGCAGCCCCCAGGCTTACAATGAGCAGTTCTTC	CASSPQAYNEQFF	TRBJ2-1	TRBV5-1	.	.
TGTGCCAGCAGCTGGACCCTGGACAGGGGGGTGGGTGAAGCTTTCTTT	CASSWTLDRGVGEAFF	TRBJ1-1	TRBV7-9	TRBD1	.
TGTGCCAGCAGCTTAGGAGGAGCTGGGGCCAACGTCCTGACTTTC	CASSLGGAGANVLTF	TRBJ2-6	TRBV11-3	.	.
TGTGCCAGTAGTACCCGTGGGGTAGCGGGAGGCGTTGAGCAGTTCTTC	CASSTRGVAGGVEQFF	TRBJ2-1	TRBV19	TRBD2	.
TGTGCCTGGAGTGTACAGGTCCTTTATGAAGCTTTCTTT	CAWSVQVLYEAFF	TRBJ1-1	TRBV30	.	.
TGTGCCAGCAGTGAAAGGACTAGCGGGAGTTCTGGGGCCAACGTCCTGACTTTC	CASSERTSGSSGANVLTF	TRBJ2-6	TRBV2	TRBD2	.
TGTGCCAGCAGCTTAAACAGGGGGGGAGGCTACACCTTC	CASSLNRGGGYTF	TRBJ1-2	TRBV5-6	TRBD1	.
TGCGCCAGCAGCCTGGGCGCGAGCTCTGGGGCCAACGTCCTGACTTTC	CASSLGASSGANVLTF	TRBJ2-6	TRBV4-3	.	.
TGTGCCACCAGCCATGAGGGTAGCGGGAGTGGGTACTTC	CATSHEGSGSGYF	TRBJ2-7	TRBV15	TRBD2	.
TGCGCCAGCAGCCCAACCTTCACGGTAACCTATGGCTACACCTTC	CASSPTFTVTYGYTF	TRBJ1-2	TRBV4-1	.	.
TGTGCCAGCAGTTTATTGGGGGGCGGGGGGCGAACTAATGAAAAACTGTTTTTT	CASSLLGGGGRTNEKLFF	TRBJ1-4	TRBV27	.	.
TGTGCCATCAGTGCAGGGGTCACTGAAGCTTTCTTT	CAISAGVTEAFF	TRBJ1-1	TRBV10-3	.	.
TGTGCCAGCAGCTTATGGGACAGGCCGGACAATGAGCAGTTCTTC	CASSLWDRPDNEQFF	TRBJ2-1	TRBV7-2	TRBD1	few
TGTGCCACCGGGGTGACGAGCGGACTGAACACTGAAGCTTTCTTT	CATGVTSGLNTEAFF	TRBJ1-1	TRBV10-3	.	.
TGCGCCAGCAGCCAAGGGGTGGGGGGGTGGAGTGGCTACCCCTTC	CASSQGVGGWSGYPF	TRBJ1-2	TRBV4-3	.	.
TGTGCCAGCAGTTTTCGAGGACAGGGATTGAACACTGAAGCTTTCTTT	CASSFRGQGLNTEAFF	TRBJ1-1	TRBV27	TRBD1	.
TGCAGCGGACAGGGGAAAGAGACCCAGTACTTC	CSGQGKETQYF	TRBJ2-5	TRBV20-1	TRBD1	.
TGTGCCAGCAGCTTAGTGACTAGGTGGACTGAAGCTTTCTTT	CASSLVTRWTEAFF	TRBJ1-1	TRBV7-8	.	.
TGTGCCAGCAGTTTCCCAGGGGGCACCTACGAGCAGTACTTC	CASSFPGGTYEQYF	TRBJ2-7	TRBV28	TRBD1	.
TGCGCCAGCAGCCAAGAGAGTAGGGGGAGGGCAGATACGCAGTATTTT	CASSQESRGRADTQYF	TRBJ2-3	TRBV4-3	.	.
TGTGCCATCAGTGGGGGGTTAACAGGGGGTAGGATATCAGATACGCAGTATTTT	CAISGGLTGGRISDTQYF	TRBJ2-3	TRBV10-3	TRBD1	.
TGTGCCAGCCAAAGGAGAACGGCCGGGGAGCTGTTTTTT	CASQRRTAGELFF	TRBJ2-2	TRBV9	.	.
TGTGCCAGCAGCTCCCGGGGACTAGCGGGAGTCTACGAGCAGTACTTC	CASSSRGLAGVYEQYF	TRBJ2-7	TRBV7-2	TRBD2	once
TGTGCCAGCAGACACGACAGTAAACCCTACGAGCAGTACTTC	CASRHDSKPYEQYF	TRBJ2-7	TRBV7-9	.	.